The rows below give T cell receptor beta chains drawn from one sample of a study of human T cells and chemical hapten exposure. TCRdb ran MiXCR on the RACE reads and lists one entry per CDR3 protein. Of 65,000 to 95,000 distinct CDR3 sequences in the sample, approximately 8.6% were seen once. The sample taken for sequencing was whole blood. The source is a female donor in good health. Some clones in this sample may be carry-over from other donors' samples. Both conserved end residues are part of each CDR3. Fields, in order: clone size, J gene, CDR3 length, V gene, D gene, CDR3 protein, CDR3 DNA. A D gene is named only where the DNA matches it firmly. Size values are once, few and many counts, or a class for expanded clones, and some rows have none.

many	TRBJ2-7	11	TRBV6-1	NA	CASSELYEQYF	TGTGCCAGCAGTGAATTGTATGAGCAGTACTTC
many	TRBJ1-1	13	TRBV12-3/TRBV12-4	NA	CASSPALYAEAFF	TGTGCCAGCAGTCCTGCGTTATACGCTGAAGCTTTCTTT
few	TRBJ2-1	18	TRBV3-1	TRBD2	CASSQGGLAGDYYNEQFF	TGTGCCAGCAGCCAAGGGGGACTAGCGGGAGACTACTACAATGAGCAGTTCTTC
NA	TRBJ1-1	12	TRBV27	NA	CASRARDTEAFF	TGTGCCAGCAGAGCCAGAGACACTGAAGCTTTCTTT
many	TRBJ2-7	13	TRBV18	NA	CASSSGANYEQYF	TGTGCCAGCTCGTCCGGGGCAAACTACGAGCAGTACTTC
few	TRBJ2-3	15	TRBV2	TRBD1	CASRPDRGFTNTQYF	TGTGCCAGCAGGCCGGACAGGGGGTTCACAAATACGCAGTATTTT
many	TRBJ2-1	18	TRBV5-1	TRBD2	CASSLANRLAGAYNEQFF	TGCGCCAGCAGCTTGGCCAACCGGCTAGCGGGGGCCTACAATGAGCAGTTCTTC
few	TRBJ1-5	15	TRBV6-6	TRBD1	CASSFRDRVFQPQHF	TGTGCCAGCAGCTTCCGGGACAGGGTGTTTCAGCCCCAGCATTTT
NA	TRBJ2-3	13	TRBV7-8	NA	CASSFSVWGTQYF	TGTGCCAGCAGCTTTTCCGTTTGGGGTACGCAGTATTTT
few	TRBJ2-3	16	TRBV5-4	TRBD1	CASSSSKAGGIDTQYF	TGTGCCAGCAGCTCCTCGAAGGCAGGGGGCATTGATACGCAGTATTTT
many	TRBJ2-3	16	TRBV6-1	TRBD1	CASSEVPGQGRDTQYF	TGTGCCAGCAGTGAAGTCCCGGGACAGGGGCGAGATACGCAGTATTTT
NA	TRBJ1-4	16	TRBV7-6	NA	CASSLAPAGLNEKLFF	TGTGCCAGCAGCTTAGCCCCGGCAGGGCTTAATGAAAAACTGTTTTTT
many	TRBJ1-1	14	TRBV29-1	NA	CSVEDSGTNTEAFF	TGCAGCGTTGAAGATAGTGGCACCAACACTGAAGCTTTCTTT
few	TRBJ1-2	13	TRBV15	NA	CATSPRLAGGYTF	TGTGCCACCAGCCCTAGATTGGCCGGAGGCTACACCTTC
many	TRBJ1-1	11	TRBV6-6	NA	CASSLITEAFF	TGTGCCAGCAGTTTAATCACTGAAGCTTTCTTT